Listed here are 4 T cell receptor beta chains from one sample, sequenced in a study of shared clonotypes between healthy human individuals. The protocol was immunoSEQ multiplex PCR, while the TCRdb copy is restricted to in-frame clones and leaves out a portion. Among nearly 1 million clones, 70% to 85% were seen once, and the ten largest hold about 1.5%. The material sequenced was memory CD4+ T cells sorted from blood. Subset given: CD45RA-negative fraction. These receptors all stem from a man younger than 30 in good health.

The chain carries TRBV7-2 and TRBJ1-5, with a weak D call TRBD1 (5 bases). Germline V gene lookup returns CDR1 SGHTA and CDR2 FQGNSA. The CDR3 contains 16 residues. Trimming removed 1 base at V and 0 bases at J, with 10 bases between. The CDR3 region has the DNA TGTGCCAGCAGCTTAGGGACAAGGAATAGCAATCAGCCCCAGCATTTT. Translating gives CASSLGTRNSNQPQHF. Variable domain in full (rest from reference TRBV7-2 and TRBJ1-5): GAGVSQSPSNKVTEKGKDVELRCDPISGHTALYWYRQSLGQGLEFLIYFQGNSAPDKSGLPSDRFSAERTGGSVSTLTIQRTQQEDSAVYLCASSLGTRNSNQPQHFGDGTRLSIL.

This sequence joins TRBV7-2 and TRBJ1-5; no clear D. V was shortened by 5 bases and J by 6 bases, with 11 bases between the two germline ends. Germline loops: CDR1 SGHTA, CDR2 FQGNSA. This CDR3 is 13 amino acids long. CDR3 residues: CASSGIGLQPQHF. The CDR3 nucleotides are TGTGCCAGCAGCGGGATCGGGCTTCAGCCCCAGCATTTT.

The V gene is TRBV6-1, the J gene TRBJ1-5; D unresolved. The germline gives CDR1 MNHNS, CDR2 SASEGT. Deletions cut 0 bases from V and 3 bases from J, with 6 bases between. The CDR3 is made up of 14 amino acids. CDR3: CASSEATYNQPQHF. CDR3 sequence (DNA): TGTGCCAGCAGTGAAGCGACCTACAATCAGCCCCAGCATTTT.

This sequence joins TRBV5-4 and TRBJ1-1; D is perhaps TRBD1 (5 bases). V lost 1 base to trimming and J lost 0 bases, with 10 bases between them. CDR1 and CDR2 (germline): SGHNT, YYREEE (reference sequence). The CDR3 sequence is 15 residues long. CDR3 loop: CASSLPGLLNTEAFF. CDR3 DNA: TGTGCCAGCAGCTTGCCGGGACTCTTGAACACTGAAGCTTTCTTT.